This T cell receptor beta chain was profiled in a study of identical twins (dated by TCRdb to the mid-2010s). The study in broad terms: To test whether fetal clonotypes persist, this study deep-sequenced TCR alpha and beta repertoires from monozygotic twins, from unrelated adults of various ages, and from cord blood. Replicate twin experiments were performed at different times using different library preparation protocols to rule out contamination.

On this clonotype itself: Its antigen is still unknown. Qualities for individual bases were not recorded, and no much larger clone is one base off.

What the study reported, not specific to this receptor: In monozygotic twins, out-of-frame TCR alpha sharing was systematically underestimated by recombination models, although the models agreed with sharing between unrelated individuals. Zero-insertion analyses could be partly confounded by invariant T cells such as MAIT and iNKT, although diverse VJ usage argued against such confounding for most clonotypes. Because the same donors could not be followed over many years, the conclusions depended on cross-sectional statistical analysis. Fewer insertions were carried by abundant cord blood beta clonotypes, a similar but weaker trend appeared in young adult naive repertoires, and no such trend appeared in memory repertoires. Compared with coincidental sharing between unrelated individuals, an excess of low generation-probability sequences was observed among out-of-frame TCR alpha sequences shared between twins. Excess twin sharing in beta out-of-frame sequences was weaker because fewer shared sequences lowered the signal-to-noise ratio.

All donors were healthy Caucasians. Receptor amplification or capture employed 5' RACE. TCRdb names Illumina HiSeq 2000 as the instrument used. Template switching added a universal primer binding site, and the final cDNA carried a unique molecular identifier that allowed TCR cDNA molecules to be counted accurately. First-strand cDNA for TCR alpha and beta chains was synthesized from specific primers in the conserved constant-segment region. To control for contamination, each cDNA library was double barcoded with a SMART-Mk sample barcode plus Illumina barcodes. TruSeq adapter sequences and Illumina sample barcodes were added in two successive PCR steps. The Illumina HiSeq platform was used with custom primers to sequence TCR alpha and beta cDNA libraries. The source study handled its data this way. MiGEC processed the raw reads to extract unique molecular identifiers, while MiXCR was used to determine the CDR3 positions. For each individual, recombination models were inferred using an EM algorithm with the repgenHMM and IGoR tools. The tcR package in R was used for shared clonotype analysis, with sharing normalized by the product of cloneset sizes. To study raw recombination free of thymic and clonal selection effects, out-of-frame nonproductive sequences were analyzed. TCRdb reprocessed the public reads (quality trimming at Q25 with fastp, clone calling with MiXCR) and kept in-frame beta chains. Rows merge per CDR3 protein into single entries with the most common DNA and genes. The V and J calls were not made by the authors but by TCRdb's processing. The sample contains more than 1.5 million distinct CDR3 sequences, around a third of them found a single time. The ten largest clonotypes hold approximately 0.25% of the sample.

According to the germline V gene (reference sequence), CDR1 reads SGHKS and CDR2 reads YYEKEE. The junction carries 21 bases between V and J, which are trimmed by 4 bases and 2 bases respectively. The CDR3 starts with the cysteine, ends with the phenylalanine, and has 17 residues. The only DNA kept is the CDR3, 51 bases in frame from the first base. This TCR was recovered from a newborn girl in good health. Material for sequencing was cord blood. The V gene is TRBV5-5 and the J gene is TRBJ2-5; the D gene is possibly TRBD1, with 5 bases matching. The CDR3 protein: CASSPPREVWRQETQYF. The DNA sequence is TGTGCCAGCAGCCCCCCCAGGGAAGTATGGCGGCAAGAGACCCAGTACTTC.